This TCR beta chain stems from a study of CD8 T cells in ankylosing spondylitis. TCRdb re-derived calls from the 5' RACE reads in MiXCR, one entry per CDR3 protein. The data show roughly 240,000 distinct CDR3 sequences, with 8% to 10% seen just once and 4% to 5% held by the top ten. This CDR3 is 17 amino acids long. Germline assignment: CDR1 MGHRA and CDR2 YSYEKL. This clonotype was counted a few times. One end of the junction varies from germline; a read error may be responsible. The sample was blood, either unsorted or a sorted T cell fraction (not recorded which). This TCR was recovered from a female donor with ankylosing spondylitis or in good health (not recorded which). The J gene is TRBJ2-2, the V gene TRBV4-1; 7 bases map to TRBD2. Written as DNA, the CDR3 is TGCGTCAGCAGCCAAGTAAGGGGCGGGAGACGGACCGGGGAGCTGTTTTTT. It specifies CVSSQVRGGRRTGELFF.